A single sample is the source of the 13 T cell receptor beta chains below, sequenced in a study of cytomegalovirus exposure and HLA in healthy donors. The PCR employed 60 Vbeta primers together with 13 Jbeta primers. Generated by immunoSEQ multiplex PCR, the TCRdb table keeps only in-frame clones and is missing some. In the table there are roughly 140,000 clones, over 8% of which are singletons. The source material was PBMCs. These receptors all come from a male donor in good health and CMV-seronegative.

This rearrangement joins TRBV27 to TRBJ2-7; 7 bases map to TRBD2. The trim removed 2 bases at V and 3 bases at J, leaving 4 bases unmatched. Germline CDR1 MNHEY, CDR2 SMNVEV (reference sequence). The CDR3 is made up of 14 amino acids. The CDR3 sequence is CASSLVGGSYEQYF. CDR3 bases: TGTGCCAGCAGTTTAGTCGGCGGGAGCTACGAGCAGTACTTC.

This clone was recorded a few times. This rearrangement joins TRBV10-3 to TRBJ2-7; possible D gene TRBD1, 5 bases. CDR3 size: 14 residues. Germline assignment: CDR1 ENHRY and CDR2 SYGVKD. Between the trimmed V and J ends, which lost 6 bases and 5 bases, there was a span of 17 bases. CDR3 sequence: CAISPLDKADEQYF. DNA for the CDR3: TGTGCCATCAGCCCCTTGGACAAGGCTGACGAGCAGTACTTC.

This clone came up a few times. The rearrangement joins TRBV28 to TRBJ2-7, with TRBD2 matching over 7 bases. This CDR3 has 14 residues. The trim removed 4 bases at V and 1 base at J, leaving 4 bases unmatched. Germline V gene data show CDR1 as MDHEN and CDR2 as SYDVKM. The CDR3 bases are TGTGCCAGCAGTTGGGCTAGCGGTTCCTACGAGCAGTACTTC. It codes for CASSWASGSYEQYF.

This clone was observed a few times. This sequence joins TRBV25-1 and TRBJ2-5; 7 bases line up with TRBD1. The CDR3 covers 14 residues. V was pared by 1 base and J by 2 bases, with 1 base of the junction left unmatched. The V gene's germline CDR1 is MGHDK and CDR2 SYGVNS. The CDR3, as DNA: TGTGCCAGCAGTGAATTACAGGGGCAAGAGACCCAGTACTTC. Protein product: CASSELQGQETQYF.

The V call is TRBV2, the J call TRBJ2-3; a possible D gene is TRBD1 (6 bases). Trimming pared 8 bases from V and 2 bases from J, leaving 17 bases between. Germline V CDR1 and CDR2: SNHLY, FYNNEI. This CDR3 comprises 15 residues. CDR3 nucleotides: TGTGCCAGCTGTTACCTCCGGGACACCACAGATACGCAGTATTTT. Residues: CASCYLRDTTDTQYF.

This chain joins TRBV6-1 and TRBJ2-7; no clear D gene. V gave up 5 bases and J gave up 3 bases, with 14 bases separating them. The V gene's germline CDR1 is MNHNS and CDR2 SASEGT. The CDR3 runs to 14 residues. The CDR3 DNA sequence: TGTGCCAGCAGTCGAACGGTGAGTGGCTACGAGCAGTACTTC. Translated: CASSRTVSGYEQYF.

The chain uses TRBV2 and TRBJ2-1; 7 nucleotides match TRBD1. The germline V gene encodes CDR1 SNHLY and CDR2 FYNNEI. The trim removed 4 bases at V and 7 bases at J, leaving 4 bases unmatched. This CDR3 is built from 13 residues. Here the CDR3 reads CASSGDRRNEQFF. CDR3 in DNA: TGTGCCAGCAGTGGGGACAGAAGAAATGAGCAGTTCTTC.

V usage is TRBV6-6 and J usage is TRBJ2-1, with 12 bases identical to TRBD2. CDR3 length: 14 amino acids. CDR1 is MNHNY and CDR2 is SVGAGI in the germline V gene (reference sequence). The V and J ends lost 6 bases and 7 bases, in that order; junction bases with no gene match: 4. DNA of the CDR3: TGTGCCAGCAGCGCCGGGACTAGCGGGAATGAGCAGTTCTTC. It codes for CASSAGTSGNEQFF.

This clone was seen more than once but under ten times. The gene calls are TRBV6-5 and TRBJ2-5; D is possibly TRBD1 (5 bases). The V end was cut by 5 bases, the J end by 5 bases, with 18 bases between. The CDR3 is 15 residues long. CDR1 is MNHEY and CDR2 is SVGAGI in the germline V gene. As DNA, the CDR3 is TGTGCCAGCAGTCGTACAGGCAGGCACTGGGAGACCCAGTACTTC. Translated, it gives CASSRTGRHWETQYF.

V is TRBV28 and J is TRBJ2-2; D call uncertain. Germline lookup yields CDR1 MDHEN and CDR2 SYDVKM. The CDR3 consists of 13 residues. V was trimmed by 10 bases and J by 2 bases, leaving 11 bases between them. The CDR3 spells CATMLLNTGELFF. In DNA, the CDR3 is TGTGCCACGATGCTACTAAACACCGGGGAGCTGTTTTTT.

This clone was detected a few times. The chain carries TRBV6-1 and TRBJ2-7; D remains ambiguous. This CDR3 has 14 residues. With 0 bases removed from V and 3 bases from J, the gap between germline ends came to 9 bases. Germline values: CDR1 MNHNS, CDR2 SASEGT. The CDR3 nucleotides are TGTGCCAGCAGTGAAGCGGAGCAGTTCTACGAGCAGTACTTC. This sequence encodes CASSEAEQFYEQYF.

The V and J genes are TRBV7-9 and TRBJ1-4, with D perhaps TRBD1 (6 bases). There are 14 residues in the CDR3. V was trimmed by 9 bases and J by 3 bases, leaving 14 bases between them. Germline CDR1 and CDR2: SEHNR and FQNEAQ (reference sequence). The CDR3 DNA is TGTGCCAGTCGAAGGGGGTTAGCTAATGAAAAACTGTTTTTT. Translation: CASRRGLANEKLFF.

This clone was seen more than once but under ten times. The chain joins TRBV5-1 to TRBJ1-5, with 7 bases identical to TRBD1. The CDR3 is 15 amino acids. The junction had 2 bases not matched to a gene; V was cut back by 0 bases and J by 2 bases. In germline, CDR1 is SGHRS, CDR2 YFSETQ. CDR3 coding DNA: TGCGCCAGCAGCTTGGAGGGACAGCGCAATCAGCCCCAGCATTTT. Translation gives CASSLEGQRNQPQHF.